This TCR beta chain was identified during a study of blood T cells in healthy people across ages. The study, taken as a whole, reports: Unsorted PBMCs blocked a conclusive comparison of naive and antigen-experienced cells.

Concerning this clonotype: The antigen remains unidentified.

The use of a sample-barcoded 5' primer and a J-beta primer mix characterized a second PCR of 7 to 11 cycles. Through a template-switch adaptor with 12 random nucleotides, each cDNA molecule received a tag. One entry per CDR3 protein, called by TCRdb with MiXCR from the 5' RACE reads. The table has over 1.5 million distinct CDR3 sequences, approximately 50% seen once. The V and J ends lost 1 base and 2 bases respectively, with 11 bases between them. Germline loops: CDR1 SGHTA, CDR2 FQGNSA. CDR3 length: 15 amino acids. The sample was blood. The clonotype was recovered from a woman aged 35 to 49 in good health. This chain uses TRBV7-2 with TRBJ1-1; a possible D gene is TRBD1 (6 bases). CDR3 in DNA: TGTGCCAGCAGCTTAGTGGACAGTCATAACACTGAAGCTTTCTTT. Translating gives CASSLVDSHNTEAFF. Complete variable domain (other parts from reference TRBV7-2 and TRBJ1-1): GAGVSQSPSNKVTEKGKDVELRCDPISGHTALYWYRQSLGQGLEFLIYFQGNSAPDKSGLPSDRFSAERTGGSVSTLTIQRTQQEDSAVYLCASSLVDSHNTEAFFGQGTRLTVV.